The 5 T cell receptor beta chains presented below share a single source sample, sequenced in a study of beta chain features in type 1 diabetes. Of the isolated RNA, all was reverse transcribed, and so the sequenced material was expressed TCRB transcripts. Repertoires were generated with immunoSEQ multiplex PCR, while TCRdb's copy carries only in-frame clones and drops some. The repertoire includes around 350,000 clones, around an eighth of them detected once, and 0.017% sits in the top ten. Sequencing was carried out using naive CD4+ T cells from blood. The receptors derive from a man younger than 35 in good health.

This clone came up a few times. The chain couples TRBV18 to TRBJ2-5; tentative D call: TRBD1 (5 bases). The V gene's germline CDR1 is KGHSH and CDR2 LQKENI. The germline V and J ends were trimmed by 0 bases and 5 bases, with 13 bases remaining between them. The CDR3 is made up of 15 amino acids. The CDR3 region has the DNA TGTGCCAGCTCACCACCCCAGGGCCTAAGGGAGACCCAGTACTTC. It yields the protein CASSPPQGLRETQYF.

This chain joins TRBV7-2 and TRBJ1-2; D is uncertain. V was clipped by 3 bases and J by 6 bases, with 11 bases between them. The germline V gene encodes CDR1 SGHTA and CDR2 FQGNSA. The CDR3 has 13 amino acids. The DNA of the CDR3 is TGTGCCAGCAGCTTCCCCGGGGTACATGGCTACACCTTC. Amino acids: CASSFPGVHGYTF.

The DNA of the CDR3 is TGTGCCAGCAGCTTAGTGCGGGGTGGGGAAGATACGCAGTATTTT. Translated, it gives CASSLVRGGEDTQYF. The chain uses TRBV7-2 and TRBJ2-3, with D possibly being TRBD2 (6 bases). Germline assignment: CDR1 SGHTA and CDR2 FQGNSA. Trimming took 1 base from V and 5 from J, leaving 13 bases between them. The CDR3 sequence is 15 residues long. Looking up the rest from reference TRBV7-2 and TRBJ2-3 gives the full variable domain: GAGVSQSPSNKVTEKGKDVELRCDPISGHTALYWYRQSLGQGLEFLIYFQGNSAPDKSGLPSDRFSAERTGGSVSTLTIQRTQQEDSAVYLCASSLVRGGEDTQYFGPGTRLTVL.

This chain joins TRBV30 and TRBJ1-1, with D hard to call. V lost 0 bases and J lost 4, with 9 bases in between. CDR1 and CDR2 from the germline V gene are GTSNPN and SVGIG (reference sequence). CDR3 length equals 13 residues. The CDR3 sequence is CAWSVRRTTEAFF. CDR3 bases: TGTGCCTGGAGTGTACGGAGAACCACTGAAGCTTTCTTT.

The V and J genes are TRBV28 and TRBJ1-1; no definite D call. Germline lookup yields CDR1 MDHEN and CDR2 SYDVKM. The V and J ends lost 3 bases and 0 bases respectively, with 8 bases between them. The CDR3 has 14 residues. CDR3 sequence: CASSFIRLNTEAFF. The CDR3 coding sequence is TGTGCCAGCAGTTTCATCAGATTGAACACTGAAGCTTTCTTT. Full variable domain (rest looked up from reference TRBV28 and TRBJ1-1): DVKVTQSSRYLVKRTGEKVFLECVQDMDHENMFWYRQDPGLGLRLIYFSYDVKMKEKGDIPEGYSVSREKKERFSLILESASTNQTSMYLCASSFIRLNTEAFFGQGTRLTVV.